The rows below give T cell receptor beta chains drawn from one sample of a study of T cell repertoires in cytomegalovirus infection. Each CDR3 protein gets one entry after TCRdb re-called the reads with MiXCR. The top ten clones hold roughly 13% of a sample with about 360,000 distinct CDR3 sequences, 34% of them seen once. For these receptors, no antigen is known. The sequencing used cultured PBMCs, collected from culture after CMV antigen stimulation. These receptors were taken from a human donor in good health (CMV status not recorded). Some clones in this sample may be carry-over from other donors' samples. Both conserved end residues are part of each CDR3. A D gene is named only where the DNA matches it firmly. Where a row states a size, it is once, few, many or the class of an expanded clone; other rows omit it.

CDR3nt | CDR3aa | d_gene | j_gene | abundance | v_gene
TGCAGCGTGTGCGGTCATGCGGGAGGGCGCCATGAGCAGTTCTTC | CSVCGHAGGRHEQFF | TRBD2 | TRBJ2-1 | . | TRBV29-1
TGTGCCAGCAGCCGACTCTCGCTTCGGGACAGGGGGCTAAATGAGCAGTTCTTC | CASSRLSLRDRGLNEQFF | TRBD1 | TRBJ2-1 | . | TRBV7-9
TGTGCCAGCAGCCCGTGGGCGGCAGATACGCAGTATTTT | CASSPWAADTQYF | . | TRBJ2-3 | . | TRBV7-9
TGTGCCAGCAGTTCACCGGGACAGTTTAACTATGGCTACACCTTC | CASSSPGQFNYGYTF | TRBD1 | TRBJ1-2 | . | TRBV28
TGTGCCAGCAGCTTATATCCCCCCCAATTTCAAGAGACCCAGTACTTC | CASSLYPPQFQETQYF | . | TRBJ2-5 | . | TRBV7-2
TGTGCCAGCTCACGGACTAGCGGGAGGAACGAGCAGTACTTC | CASSRTSGRNEQYF | TRBD2 | TRBJ2-7 | . | TRBV18
TGTGCCAGCAGCCGCCCGGGACTAGAGTCCCACGAGCAGTACTTC | CASSRPGLESHEQYF | TRBD2 | TRBJ2-7 | . | TRBV5-4
TGTGCCAGCGCCCAGGGCGGGAGGGGGTATGAGCAGTTCTTC | CASAQGGRGYEQFF | TRBD2 | TRBJ2-1 | few | TRBV12-3/TRBV12-4
TGTGCCAGCAGTTCGCCGGGACAGACCTCCTATAATTCACCCCTCCACTTT | CASSSPGQTSYNSPLHF | TRBD1 | TRBJ1-6 | . | TRBV28
TGTGCCAGCAGTTACTCTGGGGATGGGGAGCTGTTTTTT | CASSYSGDGELFF | . | TRBJ2-2 | . | TRBV6-8
TGTGCTAGTGGTTTGGACGACGGGGGCGCGACTGAAGCTTTCTTT | CASGLDDGGATEAFF | . | TRBJ1-1 | once | TRBV12-5
TGTGCCAGCAGCTTAGATCTGGCTCTGAACACTGAAGCTTTCTTT | CASSLDLALNTEAFF | . | TRBJ1-1 | . | TRBV7-4
TGTGCCAGCAGCTATGAACATTCGGGGGCTGAAGCTTTCTTT | CASSYEHSGAEAFF | . | TRBJ1-1 | . | TRBV7-2
TGCAGTGCCCCGTACCAAGGCTCTGGGGCCAACGTCCTGACTTTC | CSAPYQGSGANVLTF | . | TRBJ2-6 | . | TRBV20-1
TGTGCCAGCACCTTAGCGGTTAGCTCCTACAATGAGCAGTTCTTC | CASTLAVSSYNEQFF | . | TRBJ2-1 | few | TRBV7-2
TGTGCCAGCAGCCCCATGGGCTCCTACAATGAGCAGTTCTTC | CASSPMGSYNEQFF | . | TRBJ2-1 | . | TRBV7-8
TGTGCCAGCAGCGCGGGCGGGGGGTTTTCCCTCAATCAGCCCCAGCATTTT | CASSAGGGFSLNQPQHF | . | TRBJ1-5 | . | TRBV5-5
TGTGCCAGCAGTTTAACTAGCTCGAACATTCAGTACTTC | CASSLTSSNIQYF | . | TRBJ2-4 | few | TRBV28
TGCGCCAGCAGCTTCGGACACCCAGGCAACGAGCAGTACTTC | CASSFGHPGNEQYF | . | TRBJ2-7 | few | TRBV5-1
TGTGCCAGTAGCGGGACTAGCGGGTTGGAAGGAAACATTCAGTACTTC | CASSGTSGLEGNIQYF | TRBD2 | TRBJ2-4 | few | TRBV19
TGTGCCAGCAGTGCGGGGACCGGGGAGCTGTTTTTT | CASSAGTGELFF | . | TRBJ2-2 | . | TRBV27
TGTGCCAGCAAAACTAGCGGGAGTCAAGAGACCCAGTACTTC | CASKTSGSQETQYF | TRBD2 | TRBJ2-5 | few | TRBV27